In this sample, the clone carrying this TCR beta chain turned up a few times. Its antigen is still unknown. This entry belongs to a study of CD8 T cells in ankylosing spondylitis. Study-level findings and limits: As reported, disease-linked clones showed significant enrichment in matched ankylosing spondylitis synovial fluid. Existing reports had already noted some motif variants in reactive arthritis synovial fluid and blood.

Construction of TCR beta libraries was performed using quantitative 5'-RACE with molecular barcodes. TCRdb called the 5' RACE reads again in MiXCR, with one record for every CDR3 protein. Of around 300,000 distinct CDR3 sequences in the sample, roughly 20% were seen once. CDR1 is DFQATT, CDR2 SNEGSKA, per germline (reference sequence). This CDR3 has 14 amino acids. V was pared by 8 bases and J by 1 base, with 7 bases of the junction left unmatched. This receptor was identified in a female donor with ankylosing spondylitis or in good health (not recorded which). The V and J genes are TRBV20-1 and TRBJ2-5; 10 nucleotides agree with TRBD2. The sample consisted of blood, either unsorted or a sorted T cell fraction (not recorded which). CDR3: CSRQLAGPQETQYF. The CDR3 nucleotides read TGCAGTCGACAACTAGCGGGACCCCAAGAGACCCAGTACTTC.